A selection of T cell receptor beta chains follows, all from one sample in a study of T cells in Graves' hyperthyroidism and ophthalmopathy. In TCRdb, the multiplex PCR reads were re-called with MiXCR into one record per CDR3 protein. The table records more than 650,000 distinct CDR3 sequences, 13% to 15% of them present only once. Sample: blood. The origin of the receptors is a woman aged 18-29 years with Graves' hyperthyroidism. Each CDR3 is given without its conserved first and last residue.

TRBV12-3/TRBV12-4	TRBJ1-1	ASTATTGGTEAF
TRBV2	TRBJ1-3	ASRNRETGNTIY
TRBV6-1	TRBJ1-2	ASSSDRVEGPYGYT
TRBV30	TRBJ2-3	AWGEGTSGRRDTQY
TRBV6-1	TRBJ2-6	ASSQSGRQGGSGANVLT
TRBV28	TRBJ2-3	ATAPRSTDTQY
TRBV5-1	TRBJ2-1	ASTQDGSSYNEQF
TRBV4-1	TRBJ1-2	ASLGGSKDGYT
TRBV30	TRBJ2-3	AWSRTNGATDTQY
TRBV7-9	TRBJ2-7	ASSLPGQGREQY
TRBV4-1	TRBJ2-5	ASSQVTSGHETQY
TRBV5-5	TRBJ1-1	ASSFLEGTEAF
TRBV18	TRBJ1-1	ASSPADRANTEAF
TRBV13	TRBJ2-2	ASSAGTGNTGELF
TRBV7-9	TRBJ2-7	ASSPPTSGRFYEQY
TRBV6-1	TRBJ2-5	ASSEWTSGGLGSQY
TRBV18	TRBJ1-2	ASSRQEVNYGYT
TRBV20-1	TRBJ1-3	SARYSSGNTIY
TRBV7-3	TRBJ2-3	ASSLSVSSGLGTDTQY
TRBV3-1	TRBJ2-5	ASSQGYPPQETQY
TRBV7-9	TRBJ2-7	ASSSFRGPREQY
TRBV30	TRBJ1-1	AWALGNTEAF
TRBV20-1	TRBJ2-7	SAPRRNYEQY
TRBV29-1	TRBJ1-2	SVGARNYYGYT
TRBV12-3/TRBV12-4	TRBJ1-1	ASSFRGVSF
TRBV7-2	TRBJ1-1	ASSLVGYGAGTEAF
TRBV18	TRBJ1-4	ASSPLGPGNEKLF
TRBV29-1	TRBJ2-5	SGGRGFETQY
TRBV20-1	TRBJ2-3	SASPITGLAEHPLDTQY
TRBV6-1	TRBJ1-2	ASTLGPPDYGYT
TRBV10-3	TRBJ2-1	AISGASVDEQF
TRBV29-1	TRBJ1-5	SVVTETGGRQPQH
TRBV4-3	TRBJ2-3	ASSQGWRPDGFSTDTQY
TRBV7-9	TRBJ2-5	ASSFPSETQY
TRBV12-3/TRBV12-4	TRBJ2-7	ATTPGHHNHEQY
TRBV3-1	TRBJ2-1	ASSQDSLAAGYLSSYNEQF
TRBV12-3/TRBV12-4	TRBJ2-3	ASSKPIDTQY
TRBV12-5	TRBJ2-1	ASGTRTLSEQF
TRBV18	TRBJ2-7	ASSPLPPPYEQY